The 24 T cell receptor beta chains in this list originate from one sample, sequenced in a study of cytomegalovirus exposure and HLA in healthy donors. It was with 60 Vbeta and 13 Jbeta primers that the PCR ran. TCRdb's copy holds only in-frame clones and misses some; the assay was immunoSEQ multiplex PCR. The sample includes 150,000 to 200,000 clones, roughly 77% seen only once; the top ten take over 2.5%. The sample comprised PBMCs. These receptors were collected from a woman aged 40 to 50 in good health and CMV-seropositive.

V gene TRBV7-2 combines with J gene TRBJ2-7, with TRBD1 identical over 7 bases. The junction had 6 bases not matched to a gene; V was cut back by 5 bases and J by 2 bases. Germline assignment: CDR1 SGHTA and CDR2 FQGNSA. This CDR3 has 14 residues. CDR3 protein: CASSARQGPYEQYF. CDR3 coding DNA: TGTGCCAGCAGCGCCAGACAGGGACCCTACGAGCAGTACTTC.

The chain is built from TRBV2 and TRBJ2-3; the match to TRBD2 covers 11 bases. The CDR3 has 15 residues. V was pared by 6 bases and J by 2 bases, with 4 bases of the junction left unmatched. CDR1 and CDR2 from the germline V gene are SNHLY and FYNNEI. CDR3: CASRLLAGVTDTQYF. The CDR3 coding sequence is TGTGCCAGCAGATTACTAGCGGGGGTCACAGATACGCAGTATTTT.

The chain is built from TRBV6-5 and TRBJ1-2; perhaps TRBD1 as D (6 bases). V gave up 4 bases and J gave up 4 bases, with 13 bases separating them. CDR1 is MNHEY, CDR2 SVGAGI, per germline. This CDR3 is 14 amino acids long. CDR3 sequence: CASSFEQGVYGYTF. In DNA form, the CDR3 reads TGTGCCAGCAGTTTTGAACAGGGAGTCTATGGCTACACCTTC.

This clone appeared once. V gene TRBV19 combines with J gene TRBJ1-1; 7 positions agree with TRBD1. The J segment lost 1 base and the V segment lost 11 bases, leaving 4 bases of the junction unmatched. Per germline, CDR1 LNHDA and CDR2 SQIVND (reference sequence). This CDR3 comprises 12 residues. The CDR3 here is CASGGRNTEAFF. The CDR3 coding sequence is TGTGCCTCAGGGGGGCGGAACACTGAAGCTTTCTTT.

Remarks on this clone: Additional DNA sequences in this sample encode the identical CDR3. V is TRBV7-2 and J is TRBJ2-7, with TRBD2 matching 11 bases. This CDR3 spans 14 amino acids. CDR1 and CDR2 (germline): SGHTA, FQGNSA. V dropped 5 bases and J dropped 3; count of bases not matched to a gene: 3. The DNA for the CDR3 is TGTGCCAGCAGCCTTGGACTAGCGGGCTACGAGCAGTACTTC. Translating gives CASSLGLAGYEQYF.

The chain recombines TRBV29-1 with TRBJ2-7; maybe TRBD2 (7 bases). Looked up from germline, CDR1 is SQVTM and CDR2 is ANQGSEA. V lost 4 bases, J lost 7 bases, and 14 bases lay in between. CDR3 length: 12 residues. The CDR3 nucleotides read TGCAGCGTTGGGCGGGGAGGGGGGGAGCAGTACTTC. Amino acid sequence: CSVGRGGGEQYF.

The V and J genes are TRBV10-2 and TRBJ1-5; D might be TRBD1 (5 bases). Trimming removed 3 bases from V and 1 base from J, with 10 bases in between. Germline-derived CDR1 and CDR2 are WSHSY and SAAADI. CDR3 length: 15 amino acids. CDR3 in amino acids: CASSERGGSNQPQHF. The CDR3 DNA reads as TGCGCCAGCAGTGAAAGGGGAGGGAGCAATCAGCCCCAGCATTTT.

V and J are TRBV5-1 and TRBJ2-3, with 11 bases fitting TRBD2. After removal of 4 bases from V and 0 bases from J, the junction contained 7 bases not matched to a gene. CDR1 and CDR2 from the germline V gene are SGHRS and YFSETQ. The CDR3 is 17 residues long. The DNA for the CDR3 is TGCGCCAGCAGCAGTTCTAGCGGGGGGTCTAGCACAGATACGCAGTATTTT. This gives the protein CASSSSSGGSSTDTQYF.

This chain joins TRBV7-2 and TRBJ2-5; TRBD2 agrees at 12 bases. CDR1 is SGHTA and CDR2 is FQGNSA in the germline V gene. The CDR3 sequence is 15 residues long. V shed 5 bases and J 5 bases; nucleotides not matched to a gene: 6. The CDR3, as DNA: TGTGCCAGCAGCCAGACTAGCGGGAGAGCTGAGACCCAGTACTTC. The encoded protein is CASSQTSGRAETQYF. Looking up the rest from reference TRBV7-2 and TRBJ2-5 gives the full variable domain: GAGVSQSPSNKVTEKGKDVELRCDPISGHTALYWYRQSLGQGLEFLIYFQGNSAPDKSGLPSDRFSAERTGGSVSTLTIQRTQQEDSAVYLCASSQTSGRAETQYFGPGTRLLVL.

The chain couples TRBV27 to TRBJ2-7; TRBD1 aligns across 7 bases. Per germline, CDR1 MNHEY and CDR2 SMNVEV (reference sequence). V trimming: 6 bases; J trimming: 2 bases; junction bases outside the gene matches: 7. CDR3 length: 14 amino acids. The CDR3 is CASSPRDSTYEQYF. In nucleotides, the CDR3 is TGTGCCAGCAGCCCACGGGACAGCACCTACGAGCAGTACTTC.

The rearrangement joins TRBV9 to TRBJ2-5, with D unresolved. The germline V and J ends were trimmed by 5 bases and 1 base, with 12 bases remaining between them. This CDR3 is built from 14 residues. CDR1 and CDR2 from the germline V gene are SGDLS and YYNGEE. The chain's CDR3 is CASSSGSFQETQYF. CDR3 DNA: TGTGCCAGCAGTTCTGGCTCCTTCCAAGAGACCCAGTACTTC.

Worth noting for this clone: The junction differs from germline at one of its ends, possibly a read error. The V gene is TRBV7-7, the J gene TRBJ2-5; TRBD2 is a possible D gene (6 bases). This CDR3 comprises 13 residues. Germline V CDR1 and CDR2: SSHAT, FNYEAQ (reference sequence). CDR3 amino acids: CASSLGIRENQYF. The CDR3 DNA reads TGTGCCAGCAGCTTAGGAATTCGGGAGAACCAGTACTTC.

V gene TRBV18 combines with J gene TRBJ1-4, with D maybe TRBD1 (5 bases). Germline V CDR1 and CDR2: KGHSH, LQKENI. V shed 1 base and J shed 3 bases, with 9 bases lying between them. The CDR3 sequence is 15 residues long. The CDR3 here is CASSPQTEPNEKLFF. DNA for the CDR3: TGTGCCAGCTCACCACAGACAGAACCTAATGAAAAACTGTTTTTT.

Only one count was recorded for this clone. J is TRBJ2-4 and V is TRBV30; D gene unclear. Trimming stripped 0 bases from V and 4 bases from J, with 7 bases between. The CDR3 loop spans 13 amino acids. Germline V gene lookup returns CDR1 GTSNPN and CDR2 SVGIG (reference sequence). The CDR3 is CAWSVGQKNIQYF. The CDR3 coding sequence is TGTGCCTGGAGTGTTGGGCAGAAAAACATTCAGTACTTC.

The chain carries TRBV23-1 and TRBJ1-1; weak D call: TRBD1 (5 bases). Being an ORF, TRBV23-1 has a function that is uncertain. Trimming cost V 0 bases and J 6 bases, with 8 bases left between them. This CDR3 contains 13 residues. CDR3 nucleotide sequence: TGCGCCAGCAGTCAATCATCAGGGTCTGAAGCTTTCTTT. Protein: CASSQSSGSEAFF.

CDR3 nucleotide sequence: TGCGCCAGCAGCCAAGATGGCGGGACAGGGGTCCCCAATGAGCAGTTCTTC. It encodes CASSQDGGTGVPNEQFF. The rearrangement links TRBV4-1 to TRBJ2-1, with 10 nucleotides matching TRBD1. This CDR3 has 17 amino acids. Germline-derived CDR1 and CDR2 are MGHRA and YSYEKL. The V gene end was trimmed by 0 bases and the J gene end by 6 bases; junction bases not matched to a gene: 8.

The chain links TRBV19 to TRBJ1-1, with 8 positions matching TRBD1. This CDR3 region has 13 residues. Germline V gives CDR1 LNHDA, CDR2 SQIVND (reference sequence). The V and J ends lost 4 bases and 5 bases, in that order; junction bases with no gene match: 3. CDR3: CASSKQGGTEAFF. The CDR3 region has the DNA TGTGCCAGTAGTAAACAGGGGGGGACTGAAGCTTTCTTT.

The chain employs TRBV19 and TRBJ2-2; unclear D gene. Germline V gene sequence: CDR1 LNHDA, CDR2 SQIVND (reference sequence). The ends were cut back, 2 bases at V and 7 bases at J, with 8 bases in the middle. There are 13 residues in the CDR3. In nucleotides, the CDR3 is TGTGCCAGTAGTATACAGGATTACGGGGAGCTGTTTTTT. Translation: CASSIQDYGELFF.

The chain carries TRBV7-2 and TRBJ1-2, with 7 nucleotides matching TRBD1. Germline V CDR1 and CDR2: SGHTA, FQGNSA. The V gene end was trimmed by 0 bases and the J gene end by 8 bases; junction bases not matched to a gene: 12. CDR3 length: 16 residues. CDR3 bases: TGTGCCAGCAGCTTAGCGGGGATAACAGGGGAAGGCGGCTACACCTTC. Its protein product is CASSLAGITGEGGYTF.

The chain uses TRBV7-2 and TRBJ1-2; a possible D gene is TRBD1 (6 bases). This CDR3 is built from 13 residues. With 3 bases removed from V and 4 bases from J, the gap between germline ends came to 9 bases. Germline V lookup: CDR1 SGHTA, CDR2 FQGNSA. In DNA, the CDR3 is TGTGCCAGCAGCTTGGAAGGGGGCTATGGCTACACCTTC. Translating it yields CASSLEGGYGYTF.

This clone was observed a handful of times. The rearrangement links TRBV5-1 to TRBJ1-1; 8 bases line up with TRBD1. The CDR3 loop spans 15 amino acids. V gave up 0 bases and J gave up 4 bases; unmatched junction bases: 5. The germline CDR1 and CDR2 sequences are SGHRS and YFSETQ. The CDR3 is CASSLAPGQATEAFF. CDR3 nucleotide sequence: TGCGCCAGCAGCTTGGCCCCGGGACAGGCCACTGAAGCTTTCTTT.

This clone was observed a handful of times. This chain uses TRBV5-8 with TRBJ2-3, with 7 bases identical to TRBD1. V was pared by 0 bases and J by 3 bases, with 1 base of the junction left unmatched. The germline CDR1 and CDR2 sequences are SGHTS and YDEGEE. The length of the CDR3 is 14 residues. The CDR3 sequence: CASSLARGTDTQYF. The DNA for the CDR3 is TGTGCCAGCAGCTTGGCCAGGGGGACAGATACGCAGTATTTT.

The chain couples TRBV11-2 to TRBJ1-4, with D unclear. CDR3 length equals 14 residues. Trimming cost V 1 base and J 7 bases, with 10 bases left between them. Germline V gene data show CDR1 as SGHAT and CDR2 as FQNNGV. In DNA form, the CDR3 reads TGTGCCAGCAGCTTAGCCCCCACGAGTGAAAAACTGTTTTTT. Amino acids: CASSLAPTSEKLFF.

The table lists this clone with a few counts. The genes are TRBV5-1 and TRBJ1-1, with a possible D match to TRBD1 (5 bases). Germline values: CDR1 SGHRS, CDR2 YFSETQ. The CDR3 is 14 residues long. The germline V and J ends were trimmed by 6 bases and 0 bases, with 12 bases remaining between them. For the CDR3, the DNA is TGCGCCAGCAAAGGGACGGGGGTGAACACTGAAGCTTTCTTT. It encodes CASKGTGVNTEAFF.